The T cell receptor (beta chain) described here comes from a study of T cells in Graves' hyperthyroidism and ophthalmopathy (dated by TCRdb to the late 2010s). The study in broad terms: Peripheral blood samples were taken at the time of initial diagnosis, prior to any treatment. To identify distinguishing TCR V-J signatures, a discovery cohort of some 99 patients was used, comprising 43 with Graves' ophthalmopathy and some 57 with stable Graves' hyperthyroidism. Prospective prediction of ophthalmopathy was tested in an independent validation cohort of 18 to 20 hyperthyroidism patients and 15 to 17 patients who later progressed to ophthalmopathy. The 80 to 100 discovery patients were randomly divided into training and test sets at a 7:3 ratio. The study also compared thyroid tissue and blood T-cell repertoires from more than 5 Graves' hyperthyroidism patients. Once sampling was done, hyperthyroidism patients were given methimazole at a starting dose of 30 mg daily, whereas ophthalmopathy patients were given high-dose intravenous methylprednisolone. TCR Vbeta CDR3 sequencing of approximately 140 peripheral blood samples (roughly 43 ophthalmopathy, approximately 80 hyperthyroidism and roughly 17 progressor patients) is reported in the paper. Broad study findings and their caveats: Blood samples also contained most of the expanded thyroid clonotypes (frequency above 0.001), which suggests that blood repertoires may reflect thyroid immune responses. A 13 V-J signature model separated ophthalmopathy from stable hyperthyroidism, with around 91% sensitivity and 81.08% specificity in cross-validation and 80%/75% in testing. In validation, progression to ophthalmopathy was predicted by the model with more than 65% sensitivity and around 76% specificity, a median of roughly six months before onset. No statistical method was used to set the sample size in advance, and investigators knew the group allocation.

Ophthalmopathy patients had moderately to severely active disease, Clinical Activity Score of at least 3, NOSPECS grade of at least 4, and duration under 3 months. Patients with uncontrolled infections, other autoimmune diseases, pregnancy or lactation were excluded. Diagnoses were based on clinical symptoms, serum thyroxine and TRAb, thyroid ultrasound and orbital computed tomography. PBMCs were isolated from about 9.2 ml of fresh peripheral blood by Ficoll-Paque density gradient centrifugation. Total RNA was extracted using Trizol reagent, and RNA quality was assessed on an Agilent 2100 Bioanalyzer. Ten or more counts support this clonotype. What antigen it recognizes has not been identified. It has no much larger one-base neighbor in the sample; base qualities were not kept. Based on the germline V gene (reference sequence), the CDR1 and CDR2 sequences are SEHNR and FQNEAQ. The V end loses 3 bases and the J end loses 7 bases, and a stretch of 7 bases separates them. Measured from the cysteine to the phenylalanine, the CDR3 is 12 residues long. Just the 36-base CDR3 DNA is kept, in frame starting at base 1.

Amplification of TCR beta CDR3 regions was carried out from RNA transcripts. For the first round of RT-PCR on the TCR CDR3, the HTBI primer set was used together with the Qiagen OneStep RT-PCR kit. The libraries were constructed in a second round of multiplex PCR and then size-selected and purified. The libraries were sequenced on an Illumina HiSeq2000 using paired-end 100 bp reads. Per the source publication's procedure: SOAPnuke was used to process the raw data, throwing out any read that contained adapters or uncalled bases, had a mean Phred below 15, or lacked an exact constant-primer or identifier match. High-quality paired reads were merged using COPE v1.2.5, and each unique nucleotide sequence was defined as a clonotype. MiTCR v1.1 was used to align clonotypes to the IMGT TRBV, TRBD and TRBJ reference segments. Analysis was restricted to V-J combinations with a frequency above 0.0001, which covered 99.2% of repertoires. The TCS score was defined as F50 (clonal expansion) divided by E x V (chaos), with BLOSUM62-based TCRdist calculated between CDR3 peptides within each V-J. Welch's t-statistics and random forest reduced some 510 V-J features to 10 to 15, which were used in a naive Bayes classifier (R e1071). TCRdb took the public reads, trimmed them with fastp at Q25, ran MiXCR for clone calling and kept in-frame beta chains. Each entry is one CDR3 protein sequence, shown with its most common DNA and genes. In this record, the V and J calls reflect TCRdb's handling and not the investigators' own analysis. This sample has over 350,000 distinct CDR3 sequences in its table, and approximately 15% of those were observed once. In total, the top ten clones hold approximately 13% of the sample.

Sequencing was carried out using blood. The chain is made from TRBV7-9 and TRBJ2-1, with the D segment identity uncertain. The sequence came from a young man with Graves' ophthalmopathy. The CDR3 reads CASSFQGNEQFF. The nucleotides are TGTGCCAGCAGCTTTCAAGGGAATGAGCAGTTCTTC.